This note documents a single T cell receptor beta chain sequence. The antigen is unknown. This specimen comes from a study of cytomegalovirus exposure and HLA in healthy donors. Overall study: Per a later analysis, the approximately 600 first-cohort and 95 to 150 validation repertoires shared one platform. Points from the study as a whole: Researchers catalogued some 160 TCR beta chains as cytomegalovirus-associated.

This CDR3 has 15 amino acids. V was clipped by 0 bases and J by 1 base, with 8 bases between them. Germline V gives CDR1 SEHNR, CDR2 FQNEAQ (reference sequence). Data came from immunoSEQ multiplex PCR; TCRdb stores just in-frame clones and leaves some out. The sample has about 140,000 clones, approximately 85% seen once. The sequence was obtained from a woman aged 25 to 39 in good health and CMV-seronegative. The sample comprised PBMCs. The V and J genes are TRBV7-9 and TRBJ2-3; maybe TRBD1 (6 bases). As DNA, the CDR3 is TGTGCCAGCAGCTTAGCGAGACAGGGCACAGATACGCAGTATTTT. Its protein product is CASSLARQGTDTQYF.